One and the same sample provided the 26 T cell receptor beta chains below, sequenced in a study of blood T cells in healthy people across ages. For the second PCR, which ran for roughly 6 to 11 cycles, a sample-barcoded 5' primer and a J-beta primer mix were used. TCRdb independently ran MiXCR on the 5' RACE reads; one entry per CDR3 protein. This sample has around 710,000 distinct CDR3 sequences; roughly 47% occur once, and the top ten carry 20%. The sample was blood. The receptors were sampled from a woman aged 55 to 70 in good health.

V usage is TRBV5-1 and J usage is TRBJ1-1, with D possibly being TRBD1 (5 bases). V lost 0 bases to trimming and J lost 11 bases, with 11 bases between them. The length of the CDR3 is 12 residues. Germline-derived CDR1 and CDR2 are SGHRS and YFSETQ. CDR3 sequence reads: CASSLAGAGAFF. Here the CDR3 DNA reads TGCGCCAGCAGCTTGGCCGGGGCTGGCGCTTTCTTT.

The chain carries TRBV29-1 and TRBJ1-3; D uncertain. The CDR3 contains 13 residues. The V gene's germline CDR1 is SQVTM and CDR2 ANQGSEA. This chain's CDR3 is CSARADSGNTIYF. DNA of the CDR3: TGCAGTGCTAGGGCCGACTCTGGAAACACCATATATTTT.

This clonotype has a handful of counts. This rearrangement joins TRBV20-1 to TRBJ2-5; D gene ambiguous. This CDR3 contains 13 residues. V lost 2 bases and J lost 2, with 9 bases in between. Germline-derived CDR1 and CDR2 are DFQATT and SNEGSKA (reference sequence). CDR3: CSARSAEQETQYF. The DNA for the CDR3 is TGCAGTGCTAGATCAGCAGAGCAAGAGACCCAGTACTTC.

The chain joins TRBV5-1 to TRBJ2-3; D perhaps matches TRBD1 (5 bases). Germline CDR1 SGHRS, CDR2 YFSETQ. The CDR3 has 15 amino acids. With 1 base removed from V and 2 bases from J, the gap between germline ends came to 11 bases. This CDR3 reads CASSLQARDTDTQYF. In DNA, the CDR3 is TGCGCCAGCAGCTTGCAAGCCAGGGACACAGATACGCAGTATTTT.

This clonotype was seen more than once but under ten times. The J gene is TRBJ2-1, the V gene TRBV23-1, with TRBD1 matching 7 bases. TRBV23-1 is sorted into the ORF group, with uncertain function. With V trimmed by 3 bases and J by 3 bases, 8 bases remained unmatched. CDR3 length: 16 residues. The CDR3 coding sequence is TGCGCCAGCAGTCAGTCGGGACAGATACTCTACAATGAGCAGTTCTTC. Amino acids: CASSQSGQILYNEQFF.

V usage is TRBV6-6 and J usage is TRBJ1-1; D not resolved. Between the trimmed V and J ends, which lost 2 bases and 8 bases, there was a span of 6 bases. The CDR3 totals 11 residues. Germline V CDR1 and CDR2: MNHNY, SVGAGI (reference sequence). In nucleotides, the CDR3 is TGTGCCAGCAGTTACCAAGTGGAAGCTTTCTTT. Its translation: CASSYQVEAFF.

V is TRBV7-2 and J is TRBJ2-3; 8 nucleotides line up with TRBD2. Germline V lookup: CDR1 SGHTA, CDR2 FQGNSA. V dropped 6 bases and J dropped 2; count of bases not matched to a gene: 10. This CDR3 is 16 amino acids long. In DNA, the CDR3 is TGTGCCAGCAGACTCGGATGGCGGGGGGTCACAGATACGCAGTATTTT. It codes for CASRLGWRGVTDTQYF.

The V and J genes are TRBV28 and TRBJ2-3; 9 nucleotides align to TRBD2. In germline, CDR1 is MDHEN, CDR2 SYDVKM. V was clipped by 1 base and J by 4 bases; unmatched bases: 3. The CDR3 contains 15 residues. The CDR3 sequence is CASSLSAGGADTQYF. The CDR3, as DNA: TGTGCCAGCAGTTTATCGGCGGGAGGGGCAGATACGCAGTATTTT. The full variable domain, rest sourced from reference TRBV28 and TRBJ2-3, is DVKVTQSSRYLVKRTGEKVFLECVQDMDHENMFWYRQDPGLGLRLIYFSYDVKMKEKGDIPEGYSVSREKKERFSLILESASTNQTSMYLCASSLSAGGADTQYFGPGTRLTVL.

This chain uses TRBV12-3 or TRBV12-4 with TRBJ1-5; 8 nucleotides match TRBD1. Losses at the gene ends were 3 bases for V and 3 bases for J; bases not matched to a gene: 7. The CDR3 length is 16 residues. CDR3 in amino acids: CASSLHGQGYNQPQHF. Here the CDR3 DNA reads TGTGCCAGCAGTTTGCATGGACAGGGCTACAATCAGCCCCAGCATTTT.

The chain is built from TRBV15 and TRBJ2-1; D is unresolved. The germline gives CDR1 LNHNV, CDR2 YYDKDF (reference sequence). V was clipped by 0 bases and J by 0 bases, with 6 bases between them. This CDR3 spans 15 amino acids. The DNA for the CDR3 is TGTGCCACCAGCAGAGATCCTGGCTCCTACAATGAGCAGTTCTTC. Encoded protein: CATSRDPGSYNEQFF.

The rearrangement uses TRBV12-3 or TRBV12-4 and TRBJ2-1, with TRBD2 as a possible D gene (5 bases). This CDR3 is 13 amino acids long. Trimming cost V 5 bases and J 12 bases, with 17 bases left between them. CDR3 protein: CASSRGQHYGQFF. For the CDR3, the DNA is TGTGCCAGCAGTCGAGGGCAACACTATGGGCAGTTCTTC.

In its sample, this clonotype was seen a few times. This chain uses TRBV29-1 with TRBJ1-1; 8 nucleotides line up with TRBD1. V dropped 4 bases and J dropped 2; count of bases not matched to a gene: 9. The germline CDR1 and CDR2 sequences are SQVTM and ANQGSEA. The CDR3 runs 15 residues. The DNA of the CDR3 is TGCAGCGTTGCCCGGACAGGGACTGGAAACACTGAAGCTTTCTTT. The encoded protein is CSVARTGTGNTEAFF.

The rearrangement links TRBV30 to TRBJ1-4; possibly TRBD1 for D (5 bases). Trimming removed 2 bases from V and 8 bases from J, with 15 bases in between. In germline, CDR1 is GTSNPN, CDR2 SVGIG (reference sequence). The CDR3 is made up of 14 amino acids. CDR3 coding DNA: TGTGCCTGGAGTAAAGCGTCAGGGAGGGAAAAACTGTTTTTT. Amino acid sequence: CAWSKASGREKLFF.

This clonotype was counted many times. The V call is TRBV7-2, the J call TRBJ2-7; 7 nucleotides align to TRBD1. The CDR3 spans 16 residues. The ends lost 5 bases at V and 0 bases at J; junction bases unmatched: 10. Germline CDR1 and CDR2: SGHTA and FQGNSA. CDR3 loop: CASSTPAGTASYEQYF. Here the CDR3 DNA reads TGTGCCAGCAGCACTCCTGCCGGGACAGCCTCCTACGAGCAGTACTTC.

This chain connects TRBV27 to TRBJ2-7; TRBD1 matches 11 bases. V lost 7 bases and J lost 7; bases outside the gene matches: 12. The CDR3 extends over 15 amino acids. Germline CDR1 and CDR2: MNHEY and SMNVEV (reference sequence). The DNA of the CDR3 is TGTGCCAGCAAAGGGGGGGACAGGGGGTACAATGAGCAGTACTTC. This codes for CASKGGDRGYNEQYF.

The V call is TRBV24-1, the J call TRBJ2-5; maybe TRBD2 (6 bases). The J call could be wrong; TRBJ2-7 is a better fit for the DNA end. The germline CDR1 and CDR2 sequences are KGHDR and SFDVKD. The CDR3 has 12 residues. CDR3 bases: TGTGCCAGCAGACCGCCGGGGGACGAGCAGTACTTC. Translating gives CASRPPGDEQYF.

This clonotype was seen only a few times. The rearrangement joins TRBV4-1 to TRBJ1-6; D uncertain. CDR1 MGHRA and CDR2 YSYEKL come from the germline V gene. The ends were cut back, 6 bases at V and 3 bases at J, with 18 bases in the middle. The CDR3 extends over 17 amino acids. The CDR3 coding sequence is TGCGCCAGCAGGCTCGGAGGGCCCCTCGGCTATAATTCACCCCTCCACTTT. Amino acids: CASRLGGPLGYNSPLHF.

The genes are TRBV11-2 and TRBJ2-1; D may correspond to TRBD1 or TRBD2 (5 bases each). The CDR3 contains 15 residues. The V gene lost 1 base and the J gene lost 5 bases, with 12 bases spanning the gap. From germline, CDR1 is SGHAT and CDR2 FQNNGV. CDR3 sequence: CASSLGGSSHNEQFF. The CDR3 nucleotides read TGTGCCAGCAGCTTAGGGGGGTCTAGCCACAATGAGCAGTTCTTC.

This clonotype was seen ten or more times. At one of its ends the junction is not consistent with the germline gene, which may arise from a read error. The chain joins TRBV7-7 to TRBJ2-3; D not certain. Germline V CDR1 and CDR2: SSHAT, FNYEAQ (reference sequence). There are 15 residues in the CDR3. CDR3: CASSLSASPTDTQYF. CDR3 coding DNA: TGTGCTAGCAGCTTATCCGCCTCGCCAACAGATACGCAGTATTTT.

Only a few counts were recorded for this clonotype. This chain connects TRBV20-1 to TRBJ2-1; TRBD2 aligns across 10 bases. Germline V CDR1 and CDR2: DFQATT, SNEGSKA (reference sequence). The CDR3 is 16 amino acids. After removal of 7 bases from V and 0 bases from J, the junction contained 9 bases not matched to a gene. Here the CDR3 reads CSGRTSGRGSYNEQFF. CDR3 DNA sequence: TGCAGTGGCCGGACTAGCGGACGAGGCTCCTACAATGAGCAGTTCTTC.

The chain uses TRBV7-2 and TRBJ2-3; the D is unclear. The CDR3 consists of 12 residues. CDR1 is SGHTA, CDR2 FQGNSA, per germline. V lost 7 bases, J lost 4 bases, and 9 bases lay in between. The DNA of the CDR3 is TGTGCCAGCACACTTATTTCAGATACGCAGTATTTT. Translated: CASTLISDTQYF.

This clonotype has more than one count but fewer than ten. The rearrangement uses TRBV29-1 and TRBJ2-1, with D perhaps matching TRBD2 (5 bases). The CDR3 is made up of 13 amino acids. V was trimmed by 5 bases and J by 1 base, leaving 9 bases between them. In germline, CDR1 is SQVTM, CDR2 ANQGSEA. The CDR3 loop is CSVWLASYNEQFF. The CDR3 region has the DNA TGCAGCGTTTGGCTAGCTTCCTACAATGAGCAGTTCTTC.

In this sample, this clonotype turned up a few times. This sequence joins TRBV5-1 and TRBJ2-7, with D possibly being TRBD1 or TRBD2 (5 bases each). Trimming stripped 3 bases from V and 4 bases from J, with 14 bases between. CDR1 is SGHRS and CDR2 is YFSETQ in the germline V gene. The CDR3 covers 14 residues. The CDR3 loop reads CASSSTGTEYEQYF. The CDR3 DNA sequence: TGCGCCAGCAGCTCCACCGGGACGGAGTACGAGCAGTACTTC.

The DNA for the CDR3 is TGTGCCAGCAGCTTAGGAGGGGGGTTAGCCAAAAACATTCAGTACTTC. This sequence encodes CASSLGGGLAKNIQYF. The chain recombines TRBV7-2 with TRBJ2-4, with D possibly being TRBD1 or TRBD2 (6 bases each). V gave up 1 base and J gave up 0 bases, with 10 bases separating them. The CDR3 consists of 16 residues. Looked up from germline, CDR1 is SGHTA and CDR2 is FQGNSA.

The count of this clonotype is one. A much larger clone sits a single nucleotide away, making a read error possible. The chain combines TRBV29-1 with TRBJ2-5; TRBD1 agrees at 7 bases. The junction had 11 bases not matched to a gene; V was cut back by 5 bases and J by 5 bases. The CDR3 is made up of 14 amino acids. The germline CDR1 and CDR2 sequences are SQVTM and ANQGSEA. CDR3 amino acids: CSVYPTGTHETQYF. CDR3 DNA sequence: TGCAGCGTTTACCCGACAGGGACCCATGAGACCCAGTACTTC.

This clonotype is a singleton in its sample. This chain joins TRBV11-2 and TRBJ2-3, with D perhaps TRBD2 (5 bases). The CDR3 is 12 amino acids. CDR1 and CDR2 from the germline V gene are SGHAT and FQNNGV. V gave up 1 base and J gave up 11 bases, with 10 bases separating them. The CDR3: CASSLVDFVQYF. DNA of the CDR3: TGTGCCAGCAGCTTAGTGGACTTCGTGCAGTATTTT.